The present T cell receptor (beta chain) was sequenced within a study of post-analysis software for immune sequencing data. Study-wide points: Comparison with controls showed significantly lower normalized Chao1 diversity in multiple sclerosis patients. The study found TRBV5-6, TRBV5-1 and TRBV20-1 among five or six TRBV segments more frequent in patients than controls.

TCR beta cDNA libraries had unique molecular identifiers. TCRdb passed the PCR reads through MiXCR, listing each CDR3 protein once. The sample includes hundreds of thousands of distinct CDR3 sequences, around 47% of them seen just once. CDR3 size: 17 residues. Germline V gene lookup returns CDR1 MGHRA and CDR2 YSYEKL. V dropped 0 bases and J dropped 4 bases, with 16 bases sitting between them. This clonotype turned up a few times. The antigen is unknown. The sequence came from a girl under 18 with multiple sclerosis. Sequencing was carried out using blood. The chain carries TRBV4-1 and TRBJ2-1; weak D call: TRBD2 (7 bases). The DNA for the CDR3 is TGCGCCAGCAGCCAAGATGGGGGCGGGGGAGGGTACAATGAGCAGTTCTTC. It yields the protein CASSQDGGGGGYNEQFF.